A selection of T cell receptor beta chains follows, all from one sample in a study of cytomegalovirus exposure and HLA in healthy donors. Clones were read by immunoSEQ multiplex PCR, and TCRdb kept only the in-frame ones, dropping some. The data show some 150,000 clones, around 62% seen once. Material: PBMCs. The receptors originated from a man aged 35-49 years in good health and CMV-seronegative. Each CDR3 is given with its conserved first and last residue. The D gene is left open where the match is weak. The size of a clone is reported for some rows only, either as once, few or many, or as a class for expanded clones.

V	D	length	J	size	CDR3	DNA
TRBV5-1	TRBD1	14	TRBJ2-7	.	CASSQEGQGFEQYF	TGCGCCAGCAGCCAAGAGGGACAGGGCTTCGAGCAGTACTTC
TRBV5-1	.	13	TRBJ1-2	.	CASSLEDSYGYTF	TGCGCCAGCAGCTTGGAGGACAGCTATGGCTACACCTTC
TRBV25-1	.	15	TRBJ2-1	few	CASSLGTSPGNEQFF	TGTGCCAGCAGTCTAGGGACTTCCCCTGGGAATGAGCAGTTCTTC
TRBV5-6	TRBD2	16	TRBJ2-4	.	CASSFRTSFAKNIQYF	TGTGCCAGCAGCTTTCGGACTAGCTTTGCCAAAAACATTCAGTACTTC
TRBV4-2	TRBD1	20	TRBJ2-6	.	CASSQRATGGVGSGANVLTF	TGTGCCAGCAGCCAGAGGGCGACAGGGGGCGTAGGGTCTGGGGCCAACGTCCTGACTTTC
TRBV10-3	.	16	TRBJ2-7	.	CAISEPTSGPSYEQYF	TGTGCCATCAGTGAGCCAACCAGCGGGCCATCCTACGAGCAGTACTTC
TRBV7-9	TRBD1	16	TRBJ2-5	.	CASSPRDRGNQETQYF	TGTGCCAGCAGCCCACGGGACAGGGGGAACCAAGAGACCCAGTACTTC
TRBV30	.	14	TRBJ1-5	few	CAWSVDRNHQPQHF	TGTGCCTGGAGTGTAGACAGGAACCATCAGCCCCAGCATTTT
TRBV6-1	.	14	TRBJ1-1	.	CASSAGAGSTEAFF	TGTGCCAGCAGTGCAGGGGCAGGGAGCACTGAAGCTTTCTTT
TRBV7-9	TRBD1	15	TRBJ2-2	.	CASSAGTGRSGELFF	TGTGCCAGCAGCGCCGGGACAGGGCGTTCCGGGGAGCTGTTTTTT
TRBV5-1	.	15	TRBJ2-7	.	CASSWGEGAAYEQYF	TGCGCCAGCAGCTGGGGTGAAGGGGCAGCCTACGAGCAGTACTTC